This T cell receptor beta chain comes out of a study of immune characterization of retroperitoneal liposarcoma. The CDR3 length is 16 residues. After removal of 4 bases from V and 13 bases from J, the junction contained 14 bases not matched to a gene. Per the germline V gene, CDR1 is MNHNS and CDR2 is SASEGT. TCRdb reprocessed the PCR reads with MiXCR, giving one entry per CDR3 protein. This sample yields fewer than 20,000 distinct CDR3 sequences, of which around 40% are seen a single time; less than 8.5% belongs to the top ten. The receptor was isolated from a male donor with retroperitoneal liposarcoma. The sequenced sample was blood. J is TRBJ2-4 and V is TRBV6-1; 12 bases fit TRBD2. In DNA, the CDR3 is TGTGCCAGCAGTGGGGGGGGACTAGCGGGTTACAATGAGCAGTACTTC. Its translation: CASSGGGLAGYNEQYF.